This T cell receptor beta chain was recovered during a study of blood T cell repertoires in COVID-19. For the study at large: T cells, B-cell-depleted T cells, or PBMCs supplied cDNA or gDNA.

Cohort allocation depended upon clinical history that participants reported. In the source study's methods: It was from reference gene primer amplification that nucleated cell counts were estimated. Assay used: immunoSEQ multiplex PCR; TCRdb lists only in-frame clones, some missing. V, J and clone size were drawn from that table, and D and trimming were deduced from the DNA. The table has roughly 290,000 clones, roughly 89% seen once. The CDR3 is 15 residues long. The chain has TRBV21-1 and TRBJ1-1; the listed D gene, TRBD1, was not tested against the DNA. TRBV21-1 represents a pseudogene. Sequenced sample: PBMCs or T cells enriched from blood (not recorded which). This clonotype was obtained from a woman in her forties who had recovered from COVID-19. CDR3 DNA sequence: TGTGCCAGCAGCCCAACAGGAAGGTCCGACACTGAAGCTTTCTTT. As protein: CASSPTGRSDTEAFF.